These T cell receptor beta chains were read from a single sample in a study of T-cell reconstitution after alpha-beta-depleted transplantation in children. Each CDR3 protein gets one entry after TCRdb re-called the PCR reads with MiXCR. The sample consists of hundreds of thousands of distinct CDR3 sequences, roughly 13% of them appearing once. Sample: PBMCs, taken before TCRalphabeta/CD19-depleted stem cell transplant. These receptors were obtained from a girl aged 2-10 years with congenital amegakaryocytic thrombocytopenia, due to receive a stem cell transplant. Both conserved end residues are part of each CDR3. The D gene is left open where the match is weak. Only some rows state a clone size, as once, few, many or a class for expanded clones.

TRBJ2-4 | many | 15 | TRBV10-3 | NA | TGTGCCATCAGTGAGCCGGGACCGAGAGGAAACATTCAGTACTTC | CAISEPGPRGNIQYF
TRBJ2-2 | many | 12 | TRBV12-3/TRBV12-4 | NA | TGTGCCAGCAGTTTTTACACCGGGGAGCTGTTTTTT | CASSFYTGELFF
TRBJ2-3 | NA | 17 | TRBV30 | TRBD2 | TGTGCCTGGAGTGCCCTAGCGGGGGGTAGAAGCACAGATACGCAGTATTTT | CAWSALAGGRSTDTQYF
TRBJ2-7 | many | 14 | TRBV18 | TRBD1 | TGTGCCAGCTCACCATCGGACAGGGTCTACGAGCAGTACTTC | CASSPSDRVYEQYF
TRBJ1-5 | NA | 15 | TRBV27 | NA | TGTGCCAGCAGTTTATACAGGGCGTTCGATCAGCCCCAGCATTTT | CASSLYRAFDQPQHF
TRBJ2-1 | many | 14 | TRBV29-1 | TRBD1 | TGCAGCGTTGAGGGACAGGGAGTTGTTAATGAGCAGTTCTTC | CSVEGQGVVNEQFF
TRBJ2-3 | many | 15 | TRBV12-3/TRBV12-4 | TRBD2 | TGTGCCAGCAGTTTTTATAGCGGGAGCACAGATACGCAGTATTTT | CASSFYSGSTDTQYF
TRBJ1-2 | few | 13 | TRBV4-1 | NA | TGCGCCAGCAGCCAAGTGGGCGACTTTGGCTACACCTTC | CASSQVGDFGYTF
TRBJ2-3 | many | 14 | TRBV7-2 | NA | TGTGCCAGCAGCTTATCCCGCAGCACAGATACGCAGTATTTT | CASSLSRSTDTQYF
TRBJ2-7 | many | 16 | TRBV5-1 | TRBD2 | TGCGCCAGCAGCCATGGCGCGGGACTAGCGTACTACGAGCAGTACTTC | CASSHGAGLAYYEQYF
TRBJ2-1 | NA | 14 | TRBV12-3/TRBV12-4 | NA | TGTGCCAGCAGTTCGTCGCCCGAGTACAATGAGCAGTTCTTC | CASSSSPEYNEQFF
TRBJ2-1 | NA | 14 | TRBV5-1 | TRBD2 | TGCGCCAGTCAACTAGCGCGGGGATACAATGAGCAGTTCTTC | CASQLARGYNEQFF
TRBJ2-7 | many | 12 | TRBV6-1 | NA | TGTGCCAGCAATAGGTTTGCCTACGAGCAGTACTTC | CASNRFAYEQYF
TRBJ2-5 | few | 15 | TRBV11-2 | NA | TGTGCCAGCAGCTTTCGTCCCGGTGGGCAAGAGACCCAGTACTTC | CASSFRPGGQETQYF
TRBJ2-1 | once | 14 | TRBV5-1 | NA | TGCGCCAGCAGCCTCGGGGGCCGCTACAATGAGCAGTCCTTC | CASSLGGRYNEQSF
TRBJ2-2 | NA | 15 | TRBV15 | NA | TGTGCCACCAGCAGGCTACGGGGTGCGAACGGGGAGCTGTTTTTT | CATSRLRGANGELFF
TRBJ2-1 | NA | 14 | TRBV10-3 | TRBD2 | TGTGCCACGGCGGGACTAGCTTTCTACAATGAGCAGTTCTTC | CATAGLAFYNEQFF
TRBJ2-5 | many | 13 | TRBV7-7 | NA | TGTGCCAGCAGCATAGATGTACAAGAGACCCAGTACTTC | CASSIDVQETQYF
TRBJ2-7 | many | 11 | TRBV10-3 | NA | TGTGCCATCGGACGGCAGTACGAGCAGTACTTC | CAIGRQYEQYF
TRBJ1-1 | few | 16 | TRBV7-2 | TRBD1 | TGTGCCAGCAGCCCACGACTCGACAGGGCCTCAACTGAAGCTTTCTTT | CASSPRLDRASTEAFF
TRBJ2-7 | NA | 16 | TRBV7-2 | NA | TGTGCCAGCAGCTGGGGCGGGGTGGCACCTAACTACGAGCAGTACTTC | CASSWGGVAPNYEQYF
TRBJ2-7 | few | 14 | TRBV28 | NA | TGTGCCAGCACAAAAATAGCGGAGATCTACGAGCAGTACTTC | CASTKIAEIYEQYF
TRBJ2-3 | NA | 15 | TRBV20-1 | TRBD2 | TGCAGTGCTAGATCCCTAGCGGGAGTCGGAGATACGCAGTATTTT | CSARSLAGVGDTQYF
TRBJ2-3 | many | 14 | TRBV5-1 | NA | TGCGCCAGCGCGCCCTTCACAGGCACAGATACGCAGTATTTT | CASAPFTGTDTQYF
TRBJ1-1 | NA | 13 | TRBV5-1 | NA | TGCGCCAGCAGCGCGACCCTGGACGGTGAAGCTTTCTTT | CASSATLDGEAFF
TRBJ2-3 | many | 14 | TRBV20-1 | TRBD2 | TGCAGTGCTAGTGAGCGGGAGGTGTCAGATACGCAGTATTTT | CSASEREVSDTQYF
TRBJ2-2 | few | 16 | TRBV28 | TRBD1 | TGTGCCAGCAGTTTATTAGGACAGGGTAACACCGGGGAGCTGTTTTTT | CASSLLGQGNTGELFF
TRBJ1-1 | many | 15 | TRBV28 | NA | TGTGCCAGCAGCCGGCCAGGGACGAGGGACACTGAAGCTTTCTTT | CASSRPGTRDTEAFF
TRBJ2-1 | few | 15 | TRBV10-2 | NA | TGCGCCAGCAGTGTAGGACCTGGCTCCTACAATGAGCAGTTCTTC | CASSVGPGSYNEQFF
TRBJ2-7 | many | 15 | TRBV28 | NA | TGTGCCAGCAGTTCCCGGGACGGGGACTCCTACGAGCAGTACTTC | CASSSRDGDSYEQYF
TRBJ2-1 | few | 16 | TRBV2 | TRBD1 | TGTGCCAGCAGTTTTAGGGGACAGCAAATTTACAATGAGCAGTTCTTC | CASSFRGQQIYNEQFF
TRBJ2-7 | few | 17 | TRBV20-1 | NA | TGCAGTGCTAGAGGTTCCCAGTCCGAGGGACCGGTCTACGAGCAGTACTTC | CSARGSQSEGPVYEQYF
TRBJ1-4 | few | 16 | TRBV20-1 | NA | TGCAGTGCTGGGTCTTCCGGGGCACCCAAATCCGAAAAACTGTTTTTT | CSAGSSGAPKSEKLFF
TRBJ2-7 | few | 13 | TRBV11-2 | NA | TGTGCCAGCAGCTGGGCACAGGGCTACGAGCAGTACTTC | CASSWAQGYEQYF
TRBJ2-1 | NA | 16 | TRBV20-1 | NA | TGCAGTGCTAGAGGAGTGGAGACGGTGAGGAACAATGAGCAGTTCTTC | CSARGVETVRNNEQFF
TRBJ2-7 | few | 15 | TRBV5-1 | TRBD2 | TGCGCCAGCAGCTTGGGGACTAGCGGTCTTGACGAGCAGTACTTC | CASSLGTSGLDEQYF
TRBJ2-1 | many | 12 | TRBV9 | NA | TGTGCCAGCAGCGTAGTCCTAAATGAGCAGTTCTTC | CASSVVLNEQFF
TRBJ2-7 | NA | 14 | TRBV9 | NA | TGTGCCAGCAGCGTAGAGTGGGCCTCCTACGAGCAGTACTTC | CASSVEWASYEQYF
TRBJ2-1 | few | 17 | TRBV20-1 | TRBD1 | TGCAGTGCTAGAGACCTGACTTGGGGGACAGAATTCAATGAGCAGTTCTTC | CSARDLTWGTEFNEQFF
TRBJ2-7 | NA | 17 | TRBV27 | TRBD2 | TGTGCCAGCAGTGTTACATTAGCGGGAGGGCCAACCTACGAGCAGTACTTC | CASSVTLAGGPTYEQYF
TRBJ2-5 | NA | 15 | TRBV20-1 | TRBD1 | TGCAGTGCTAACTGGGACAGGGATAGTCAAGAGACCCAGTACTTC | CSANWDRDSQETQYF
TRBJ2-2 | NA | 14 | TRBV5-1 | NA | TGCGCCAGCATGGCAGGAGGGAACACCGGGGAGCTGTTTTTT | CASMAGGNTGELFF